This passage covers 11 T cell receptor beta chains from one sample sequenced in a study of T cells after yellow fever vaccination. TCRdb reprocessed the 5' RACE reads with MiXCR, giving one entry per CDR3 protein. This table has a few hundred thousand distinct CDR3 sequences, about 7.1% appearing once. This sample comprised CD4+ T cells sorted from PBMCs, obtained 15 days after the yellow fever booster vaccination. These receptor sequences come from a young man who received the YFV17D yellow fever vaccine.

This clonotype was counted only a few times. V and J are TRBV6-5 and TRBJ2-7; perhaps TRBD1 as D (6 bases). Deletions cut 7 bases from V and 2 bases from J, with 18 bases between. CDR3 size: 15 residues. The germline V gene has CDR1 MNHEY and CDR2 SVGAGI. CDR3 in amino acids: CASNPGALRTYEQYF. The CDR3 DNA reads as TGTGCCAGCAATCCAGGGGCTCTAAGAACCTACGAGCAGTACTTC.

This clonotype was picked up many times. The rearrangement uses TRBV5-1 and TRBJ2-2; D might be TRBD1 (6 bases). The CDR3 has 15 amino acids. Germline V gives CDR1 SGHRS, CDR2 YFSETQ. Trimming cost V 3 bases and J 1 base, with 10 bases left between them. The CDR3 DNA is TGCGCCAGCAGCTCTGGACAGAGGAACACCGGGGAGCTGTTTTTT. It codes for CASSSGQRNTGELFF.

This clonotype was seen a few times. The chain combines TRBV9 with TRBJ2-5; 7 nucleotides align to TRBD1. The germline V gene has CDR1 SGDLS and CDR2 YYNGEE. J gave up 4 bases and V 2 bases, and 5 bases lay outside the gene matches. This CDR3 comprises 14 residues. CDR3 nucleotides: TGTGCCAGCAGCGTGGAGACAGGGCGAGAGACCCAGTACTTC. It encodes CASSVETGRETQYF.

The V and J genes are TRBV25-1 and TRBJ1-6; 8 nucleotides match TRBD1. The J segment lost 14 bases and the V segment lost 6 bases, leaving 9 bases of the junction unmatched. The V gene's germline CDR1 is MGHDK and CDR2 SYGVNS. This CDR3 is built from 13 residues. Written as DNA, the CDR3 is TGTGCCAGCAGGGGACAGGCGGGTTCGTCCCTCCACTTT. Encoded protein: CASRGQAGSSLHF.

This clonotype turned up a few times. The chain carries TRBV30 and TRBJ1-5; D not certain. This CDR3 region has 13 residues. CDR1 is GTSNPN and CDR2 is SVGIG in the germline V gene (reference sequence). Trimming pared 2 bases from V and 5 bases from J, leaving 10 bases between. In nucleotides, the CDR3 is TGTGCCTGGAGTCGCGGTTTCGATCAGCCCCAGCATTTT. This sequence encodes CAWSRGFDQPQHF.

This clonotype has only a few counts. V usage is TRBV7-7 and J usage is TRBJ2-1; tentatively, D is TRBD2 (5 bases). Trimming took 7 bases from V and 6 from J, leaving 16 bases between them. CDR3 size: 14 residues. Germline V lookup: CDR1 SSHAT, CDR2 FNYEAQ (reference sequence). The CDR3 sequence: CASKRSETGNEQFF. The CDR3 DNA follows: TGTGCCAGCAAGCGGAGTGAGACTGGCAATGAGCAGTTCTTC.

V is TRBV28 and J is TRBJ2-5; TRBD2 matches at 8 bases. The CDR3 is 15 amino acids. Germline V lookup: CDR1 MDHEN, CDR2 SYDVKM. The V gene end was trimmed by 2 bases and the J gene end by 8 bases; junction bases not matched to a gene: 10. The CDR3 spells CASSLGGRGGETQYF. Here the CDR3 DNA reads TGTGCCAGCAGTTTAGGGGGCCGGGGGGGAGAAACCCAGTACTTC.

Many counts were recorded for this clonotype. The J gene is TRBJ2-7, the V gene TRBV7-8; TRBD1 aligns across 7 bases. Germline CDR1 and CDR2: SGHVS and FQNEAQ. V gave up 4 bases and J gave up 0 bases; unmatched junction bases: 3. The CDR3 loop spans 14 amino acids. CDR3 coding DNA: TGTGCCAGCAGCTCGAGGGACAGCTCCTACGAGCAGTACTTC. Its protein is CASSSRDSSYEQYF.

This clonotype has just a few counts. The chain uses TRBV5-6 and TRBJ2-7; D is possibly TRBD2 (5 bases). CDR3 length: 14 residues. The V end lost 4 bases, the J end lost 3 bases, and 14 bases lay between the germline ends. Germline loops: CDR1 SGHDT, CDR2 YYEEEE. Written as DNA, the CDR3 is TGTGCCAGCAGCCCGGCCCCCGGGAACTACGAGCAGTACTTC. It codes for CASSPAPGNYEQYF. Full variable domain (missing parts from reference TRBV5-6 and TRBJ2-7): DAGVTQSPTHLIKTRGQQVTLRCSPKSGHDTVSWYQQALGQGPQFIFQYYEEEERQRGNFPDRFSGHQFPNYSSELNVNALLLGDSALYLCASSPAPGNYEQYFGPGTRLTVT.

This clonotype occurred a few times. The genes are TRBV20-1 and TRBJ2-7; TRBD2 might be the D (5 bases). Trimming took 4 bases from V and 11 from J, leaving 18 bases between them. Germline V gene lookup returns CDR1 DFQATT and CDR2 SNEGSKA (reference sequence). CDR3 length: 12 amino acids. CDR3 bases: TGCAGTGCTACGGCCGTGTCCAGGAGGAAGTACTTC. As protein: CSATAVSRRKYF.

As DNA, the CDR3 is TGTGCCAGCGCGACGAGGGGGGGGAGCACAGATACGCAGTATTTT. It translates to CASATRGGSTDTQYF. The rearrangement uses TRBV7-9 and TRBJ2-3; tentatively, D is TRBD2 (7 bases). The CDR3 is 15 residues long. The germline V gene has CDR1 SEHNR and CDR2 FQNEAQ (reference sequence). With 8 bases removed from V and 0 bases from J, the gap between germline ends came to 15 bases.